This entry lists 27 T cell receptor beta chains sequenced from one sample in a study of T-cell memory formation after mild COVID-19. Each CDR3 protein is one row after TCRdb ran MiXCR on the 5' RACE reads. The sample records 170,000 or so distinct CDR3 sequences, about a fifth being singletons. Sequenced sample: PBMCs or a T cell subset sorted from them (not recorded which). These receptors came from an adult woman who had mild COVID-19 (a few samples of this study predate the infection). Cell type and time point are not known.

In its sample, this clonotype was seen a few times. The chain combines TRBV6-6 with TRBJ2-3; 13 nucleotides match TRBD2. Germline loops: CDR1 MNHNY, CDR2 SVGAGI (reference sequence). The CDR3 sequence is 16 residues long. The ends lost 2 bases at V and 5 bases at J; junction bases unmatched: 4. CDR3 in DNA: TGTGCCAGCAGTTACGACCGGACTAGCGGGGGAGATACGCAGTATTTT. Translating gives CASSYDRTSGGDTQYF.

V gene TRBV7-6 combines with J gene TRBJ2-3, with D perhaps TRBD2 (5 bases). Germline V gene sequence: CDR1 SGHVS, CDR2 FNYEAQ. The CDR3 loop spans 18 amino acids. V was cut by 2 bases and J by 7 bases, with 25 bases left in between. In DNA, the CDR3 is TGTGCCAGCAGCTTATCAGCTAGCTGGAGGCTCGGGCTTCATACGCAGTATTTT. As protein: CASSLSASWRLGLHTQYF.

This rearrangement joins TRBV7-8 to TRBJ2-5; D not certain. The CDR3 spans 15 residues. The germline V gene encodes CDR1 SGHVS and CDR2 FQNEAQ. Trimming left V 1 base short and J 2 bases short, with 11 bases between. The CDR3 protein is CASSLGFGPQETQYF. In DNA form, the CDR3 reads TGTGCCAGCAGCTTAGGGTTTGGACCGCAAGAGACCCAGTACTTC.

This chain links TRBV4-1 with TRBJ1-5; 7 nucleotides align to TRBD1. The CDR3 covers 16 residues. In germline, CDR1 is MGHRA, CDR2 YSYEKL. The trim removed 3 bases at V and 5 bases at J, leaving 10 bases unmatched. CDR3 protein: CASSHPGRTGDQPQHF. The CDR3 coding sequence is TGCGCCAGCAGCCACCCGGGACGCACAGGGGATCAGCCCCAGCATTTT.

This chain connects TRBV11-2 to TRBJ2-7, with 10 bases matching TRBD2. This CDR3 is built from 15 residues. Germline CDR1 is SGHAT and CDR2 is FQNNGV. Trimming removed 8 bases from V and 0 bases from J; junction bases left unmatched: 7. The CDR3 here is CASLALAGASYEQYF. Here the CDR3 DNA reads TGTGCCAGCCTCGCCCTAGCGGGAGCCTCCTACGAGCAGTACTTC. The variable domain in full, with the rest retrieved from reference TRBV11-2 and TRBJ2-7, is EAGVAQSPRYKIIEKRQSVAFWCNPISGHATLYWYQQILGQGPKLLIQFQNNGVVDDSQLPKDRFSAERLKGVDSTLKIQPAKLEDSAVYLCASLALAGASYEQYFGPGTRLTVT.

The chain couples TRBV28 to TRBJ2-1, with TRBD1 as a possible D gene (6 bases). Trimming shortened V by 6 bases and J by 0 bases, and 21 bases separated the two germline ends. Germline V gene data show CDR1 as MDHEN and CDR2 as SYDVKM. This CDR3 has 18 residues. The CDR3 DNA sequence: TGTGCCAGCAGGGAGGTGGACAGCGGATACAGCTCCTACAATGAGCAGTTCTTC. It encodes CASREVDSGYSSYNEQFF. The full variable domain, completed using reference TRBV28 and TRBJ2-1, is DVKVTQSSRYLVKRTGEKVFLECVQDMDHENMFWYRQDPGLGLRLIYFSYDVKMKEKGDIPEGYSVSREKKERFSLILESASTNQTSMYLCASREVDSGYSSYNEQFFGPGTRLTVL.

This clonotype appeared a few times. The rearrangement links TRBV7-9 to TRBJ2-3, with unresolved D. V dropped 5 bases and J dropped 2 bases, with 8 bases sitting between them. Germline values: CDR1 SEHNR, CDR2 FQNEAQ (reference sequence). The CDR3 length is 13 residues. The CDR3 coding sequence is TGTGCCAGCAGCCCGTTACACACAGATACGCAGTATTTT. Translating it yields CASSPLHTDTQYF.

A few counts support this clonotype. The rearrangement joins TRBV11-3 to TRBJ2-5; 7 bases align to TRBD2. V shed 8 bases and J 4 bases; nucleotides not matched to a gene: 4. The CDR3 consists of 12 residues. Germline CDR1 and CDR2: SGHNT and YENEEA. The CDR3: CASAGVGETQYF. CDR3 coding DNA: TGTGCCAGCGCGGGAGTGGGAGAGACCCAGTACTTC. Complete variable domain (other parts from reference TRBV11-3 and TRBJ2-5): EAGVVQSPRYKIIEKKQPVAFWCNPISGHNTLYWYLQNLGQGPELLIRYENEEAVDDSQLPKDRFSAERLKGVDSTLKIQPAELGDSAVYLCASAGVGETQYFGPGTRLLVL.

This chain uses TRBV7-9 with TRBJ2-1; 9 bases line up with TRBD2. After removal of 7 bases from V and 3 bases from J, the junction contained 7 bases not matched to a gene. The germline gives CDR1 SEHNR, CDR2 FQNEAQ (reference sequence). This CDR3 comprises 15 residues. CDR3 amino acids: CASTELAGIYNEQFF. The CDR3 DNA sequence: TGTGCCAGCACCGAACTAGCGGGTATCTACAATGAGCAGTTCTTC.

A few counts support this clonotype. The gene calls are TRBV3-1 and TRBJ2-3; 9 bases are shared with TRBD1. Germline CDR1 reads LGHDT; CDR2 reads YNNKEL (reference sequence). The V and J ends lost 3 bases and 3 bases, in that order; junction bases with no gene match: 10. The length of the CDR3 is 17 residues. The CDR3 region is CASSQGTGMKRTDTQYF. CDR3 sequence (DNA): TGTGCCAGCAGCCAGGGGACAGGGATGAAGAGGACAGATACGCAGTATTTT.

This clonotype was observed a handful of times. V is TRBV6-2 or TRBV6-3 and J is TRBJ1-2, with TRBD1 matching 10 bases. V was clipped by 6 bases and J by 8 bases; unmatched bases: 9. The CDR3 covers 14 residues. Germline lookup yields CDR1 MNHEY and CDR2 SVGEGT. The CDR3 sequence is CASSPDRGLEGYTF. In DNA form, the CDR3 reads TGTGCCAGCAGCCCAGACAGGGGGCTTGAAGGCTACACCTTC.

This chain uses TRBV7-6 with TRBJ1-1, with D maybe TRBD1 (5 bases). The CDR3 has 13 amino acids. V shed 1 base and J shed 8 bases, with 11 bases lying between them. Germline CDR1 SGHVS, CDR2 FNYEAQ. CDR3 sequence reads: CASSLGEDIEAFF. The CDR3 coding sequence is TGTGCCAGCAGCTTAGGTGAGGACATCGAAGCTTTCTTT.

The gene calls are TRBV12-3 or TRBV12-4 and TRBJ2-3; TRBD1 might be the D (6 bases). Between the trimmed V and J ends, which lost 5 bases and 2 bases, there was a span of 11 bases. The CDR3 is 14 residues long. In DNA, the CDR3 is TGTGCCAGCAGTCCAACAGGGCCCACAGATACGCAGTATTTT. Amino acid sequence: CASSPTGPTDTQYF.

The chain couples TRBV3-1 to TRBJ1-5; 7 positions agree with TRBD1. CDR1 and CDR2 (germline): LGHDT, YNNKEL (reference sequence). The CDR3 sequence is 15 residues long. With 4 bases clipped from V and 0 bases from J, the junction kept 3 bases outside the gene matches. The chain's CDR3 is CASSPDRTSNQPQHF. CDR3 in DNA: TGTGCCAGCAGCCCGGACAGGACTAGCAATCAGCCCCAGCATTTT.

This clonotype showed up just a few times. The chain uses TRBV7-9 and TRBJ2-3; D might be TRBD1 or TRBD2, each matching 5 bases. V lost 6 bases to trimming and J lost 0 bases, with 13 bases between them. The germline gives CDR1 SEHNR, CDR2 FQNEAQ (reference sequence). The CDR3 is 15 amino acids. CDR3 DNA sequence: TGTGCCAGCAGGGGACCTACCCTTAGCACAGATACGCAGTATTTT. It codes for CASRGPTLSTDTQYF.

This clonotype was recorded a few times. The rearrangement uses TRBV9 and TRBJ2-2, with TRBD2 identical over 8 bases. The germline V gene encodes CDR1 SGDLS and CDR2 YYNGEE. This CDR3 spans 18 amino acids. The ends lost 4 bases at V and 0 bases at J; junction bases unmatched: 11. The DNA of the CDR3 is TGTGCCAGCAGCCTCCTGCCCAGCGGGGGTGCGAACACCGGGGAGCTGTTTTTT. It encodes CASSLLPSGGANTGELFF.

This clonotype was picked up a small number of times. The V and J genes are TRBV7-9 and TRBJ2-5; D perhaps matches TRBD1 (7 bases). Trimming removed 4 bases at V and 4 bases at J, with 16 bases between. The CDR3 is 15 residues long. From germline, CDR1 is SEHNR and CDR2 FQNEAQ (reference sequence). The CDR3 DNA sequence: TGTGCCAGCAGCTCGCACAGGGGACTTGGAGAGACCCAGTACTTC. Its translation: CASSSHRGLGETQYF.

This chain joins TRBV6-4 and TRBJ1-1; 7 bases agree with TRBD1. The CDR3 is 14 residues long. Per the germline V gene, CDR1 is MRHNA and CDR2 is SNTAGT. V lost 5 bases and J lost 2; bases outside the gene matches: 5. Written as DNA, the CDR3 is TGTGCCAGCAGTCAAAGACAGGGTAACACTGAAGCTTTCTTT. Its protein is CASSQRQGNTEAFF.

The V gene is TRBV12-3 or TRBV12-4, the J gene TRBJ2-1; 10 bases fit TRBD2. The CDR3 loop spans 14 amino acids. V lost 11 bases to trimming and J lost 6 bases; unmatched junction nucleotides: 10. The CDR3 sequence is CASELAGNSNEQFF. The DNA for the CDR3 is TGTGCCTCAGAACTAGCGGGAAATTCCAATGAGCAGTTCTTC.

The DNA of the CDR3 is TGTGCCACCAGTGATTTGCGAGAGACCCAGTACTTC. Translating it yields CATSDLRETQYF. This chain joins TRBV24-1 and TRBJ2-5; no clear D. CDR1 and CDR2 from the germline V gene are KGHDR and SFDVKD. Between the trimmed V and J ends, which lost 0 bases and 4 bases, there was a span of 2 bases. The CDR3 is 12 residues long.

The chain joins TRBV24-1 to TRBJ2-1; TRBD2 is a possible D gene (6 bases). V dropped 1 base and J dropped 6 bases, with 12 bases sitting between them. This CDR3 comprises 15 residues. CDR1 and CDR2 from the germline V gene are KGHDR and SFDVKD. The CDR3 DNA sequence: TGTGCCACCAGTGATTTTACCGGAGGGTCCAATGAGCAGTTCTTC. It specifies CATSDFTGGSNEQFF.

This clonotype was found once. V gene TRBV10-3 combines with J gene TRBJ2-1; TRBD1 aligns across 9 bases. V lost 2 bases, J lost 13 bases, and 21 bases stayed unmatched. The CDR3 is 18 residues long. Germline values: CDR1 ENHRY, CDR2 SYGVKD. CDR3 coding DNA: TGTGCCATCAGTGAGACCGAAAAACAGGGGGCCGAAATGAGCGGACAGTTCTTC. Amino acid sequence: CAISETEKQGAEMSGQFF.

This clonotype was detected only once. The chain has TRBV7-2 and TRBJ2-7; D unresolved. Germline V gene sequence: CDR1 SGHTA, CDR2 FQGNSA. The CDR3 consists of 14 residues. V was pared by 2 bases and J by 1 base, with 9 bases between. Here the CDR3 DNA reads TGTGCCAGCAGCTTAATGCACGGATCCTACGAGCAGTACTTC. This encodes CASSLMHGSYEQYF.

J is TRBJ1-1 and V is TRBV18; D call uncertain. With 6 bases removed from V and 3 bases from J, the gap between germline ends came to 8 bases. Per the germline V gene, CDR1 is KGHSH and CDR2 is LQKENI. CDR3 length: 12 amino acids. This chain's CDR3 is CASSTGYTEAFF. The CDR3 DNA reads TGTGCCAGCTCTACCGGGTACACTGAAGCTTTCTTT.

The V call is TRBV5-1, the J call TRBJ2-7; the match to TRBD1 covers 11 bases. Losses at the gene ends were 3 bases for V and 6 bases for J; bases not matched to a gene: 11. This CDR3 is 16 amino acids long. Germline CDR1 is SGHRS and CDR2 is YFSETQ. In DNA, the CDR3 is TGCGCCAGCAGCTCATTTCCGGGACAGGGGGATAGCGAGCAGTACTTC. It specifies CASSSFPGQGDSEQYF.

This chain uses TRBV7-8 with TRBJ2-3; 11 nucleotides line up with TRBD2. This CDR3 contains 21 residues. V lost 1 base to trimming and J lost 0 bases; unmatched junction nucleotides: 15. Germline CDR1 is SGHVS and CDR2 is FQNEAQ. This CDR3 reads CASSLVPLETSGTSSTDTQYF. Written as DNA, the CDR3 is TGTGCCAGCAGCTTAGTCCCGCTAGAGACTAGCGGGACCTCTAGCACAGATACGCAGTATTTT.

This clonotype turned up a few times. The chain links TRBV12-3 or TRBV12-4 to TRBJ1-1; 7 positions match TRBD1. CDR3 length equals 12 residues. V lost 6 bases to trimming and J lost 6 bases; unmatched junction nucleotides: 4. The CDR3 nucleotides read TGTGCCAGCAGGACAGGGACTCCTGAAGCTTTCTTT. It specifies CASRTGTPEAFF.